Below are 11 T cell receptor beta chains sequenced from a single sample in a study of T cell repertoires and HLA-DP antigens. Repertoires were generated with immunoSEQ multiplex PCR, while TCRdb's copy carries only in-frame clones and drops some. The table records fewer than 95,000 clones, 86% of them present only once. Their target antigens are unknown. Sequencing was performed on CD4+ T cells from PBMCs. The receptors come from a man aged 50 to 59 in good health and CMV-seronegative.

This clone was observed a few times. CDR3 bases: TGTGCCAGTAAAGGGACGGGAAACTATGGCTACACCTTC. Protein: CASKGTGNYGYTF. This chain joins TRBV25-1 and TRBJ1-2, with D perhaps matching TRBD1 (5 bases). The germline gives CDR1 MGHDK, CDR2 SYGVNS. This CDR3 is built from 13 residues. V lost 9 bases, J lost 2 bases, and 13 bases lay in between.

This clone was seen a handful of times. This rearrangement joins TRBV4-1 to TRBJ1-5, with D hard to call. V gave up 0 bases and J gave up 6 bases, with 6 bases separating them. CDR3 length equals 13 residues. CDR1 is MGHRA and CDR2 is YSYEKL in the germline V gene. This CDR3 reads CASSQDLVQPQHF. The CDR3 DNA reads TGCGCCAGCAGCCAAGATCTGGTTCAGCCCCAGCATTTT.

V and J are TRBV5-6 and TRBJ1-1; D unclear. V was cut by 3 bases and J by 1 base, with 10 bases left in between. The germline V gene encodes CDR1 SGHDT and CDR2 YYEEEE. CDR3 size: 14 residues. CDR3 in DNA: TGTGCCAGCAGCTCCGGCGGCCGGAACACTGAAGCTTTCTTT. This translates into CASSSGGRNTEAFF.

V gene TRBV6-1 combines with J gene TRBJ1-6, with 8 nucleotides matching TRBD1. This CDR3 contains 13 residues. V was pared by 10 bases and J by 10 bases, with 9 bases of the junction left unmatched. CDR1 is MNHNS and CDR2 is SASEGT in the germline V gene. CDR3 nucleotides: TGTGCCACCGAGACAGGGGACGGCTCACCCCTCCACTTT. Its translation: CATETGDGSPLHF.

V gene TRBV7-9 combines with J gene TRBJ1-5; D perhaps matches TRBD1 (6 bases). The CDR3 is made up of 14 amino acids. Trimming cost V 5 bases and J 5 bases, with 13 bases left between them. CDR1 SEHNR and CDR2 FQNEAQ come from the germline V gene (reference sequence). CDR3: CASSRTEGDQPQHF. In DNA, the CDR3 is TGTGCCAGCAGCCGGACCGAGGGGGATCAGCCCCAGCATTTT.

CDR3 in DNA: TGTGCCAGCAGTTACCGGGACAGGGTTTACAATGAGCAGTTCTTC. This codes for CASSYRDRVYNEQFF. The chain carries TRBV6-5 and TRBJ2-1; TRBD1 matches 9 bases. The CDR3 length is 15 residues. With 2 bases clipped from V and 4 bases from J, the junction kept 3 bases outside the gene matches. Germline V CDR1 and CDR2: MNHEY, SVGAGI.

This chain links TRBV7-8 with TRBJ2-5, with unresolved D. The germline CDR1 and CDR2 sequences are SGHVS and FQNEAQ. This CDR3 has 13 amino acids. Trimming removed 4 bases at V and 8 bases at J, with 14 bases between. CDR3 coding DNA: TGTGCCAGCAGCTCCGCCCAAACTTCCACCCAGTACTTC. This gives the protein CASSSAQTSTQYF.

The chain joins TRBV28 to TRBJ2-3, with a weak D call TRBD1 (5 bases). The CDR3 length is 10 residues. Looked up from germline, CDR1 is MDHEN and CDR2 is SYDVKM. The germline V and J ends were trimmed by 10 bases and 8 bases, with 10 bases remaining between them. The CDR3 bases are TGTGCCACCCACAGGTTTACGCAGTATTTT. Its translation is CATHRFTQYF.

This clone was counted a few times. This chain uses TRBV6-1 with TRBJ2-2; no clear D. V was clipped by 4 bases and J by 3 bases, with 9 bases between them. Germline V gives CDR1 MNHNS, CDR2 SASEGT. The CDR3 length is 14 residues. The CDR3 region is CASSAPRDTGELFF. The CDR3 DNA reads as TGTGCCAGCAGTGCCCCACGAGACACCGGGGAGCTGTTTTTT.

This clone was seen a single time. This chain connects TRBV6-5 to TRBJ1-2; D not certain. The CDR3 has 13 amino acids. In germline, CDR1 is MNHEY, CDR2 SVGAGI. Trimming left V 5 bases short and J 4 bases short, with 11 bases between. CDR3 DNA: TGTGCCAGCAGTCCGGGGAGAATCTATGGCTACACCTTC. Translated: CASSPGRIYGYTF.

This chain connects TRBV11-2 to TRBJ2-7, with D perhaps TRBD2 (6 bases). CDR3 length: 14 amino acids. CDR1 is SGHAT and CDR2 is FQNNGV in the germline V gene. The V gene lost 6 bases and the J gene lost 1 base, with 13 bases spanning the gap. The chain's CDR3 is CASRAATRSYEQYF. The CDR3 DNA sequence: TGTGCCAGCAGGGCAGCGACTAGATCCTACGAGCAGTACTTC.